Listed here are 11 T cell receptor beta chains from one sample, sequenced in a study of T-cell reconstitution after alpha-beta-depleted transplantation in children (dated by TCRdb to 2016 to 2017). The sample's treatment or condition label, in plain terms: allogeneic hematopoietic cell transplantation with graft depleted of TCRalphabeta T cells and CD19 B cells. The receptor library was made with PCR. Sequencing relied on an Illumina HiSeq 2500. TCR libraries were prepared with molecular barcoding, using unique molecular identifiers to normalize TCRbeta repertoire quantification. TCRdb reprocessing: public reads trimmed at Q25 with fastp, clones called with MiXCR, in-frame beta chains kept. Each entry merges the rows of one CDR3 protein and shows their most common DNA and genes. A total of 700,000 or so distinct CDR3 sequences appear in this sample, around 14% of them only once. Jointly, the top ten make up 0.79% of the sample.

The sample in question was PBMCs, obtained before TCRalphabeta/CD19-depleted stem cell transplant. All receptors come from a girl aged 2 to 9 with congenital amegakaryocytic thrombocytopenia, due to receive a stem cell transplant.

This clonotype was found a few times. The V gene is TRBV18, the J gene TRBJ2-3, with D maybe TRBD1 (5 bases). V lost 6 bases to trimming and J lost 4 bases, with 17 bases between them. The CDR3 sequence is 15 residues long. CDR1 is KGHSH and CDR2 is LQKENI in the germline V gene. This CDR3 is CASSDFQGTADTQYF. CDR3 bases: TGTGCCAGCTCCGACTTCCAGGGTACGGCAGATACGCAGTATTTT.

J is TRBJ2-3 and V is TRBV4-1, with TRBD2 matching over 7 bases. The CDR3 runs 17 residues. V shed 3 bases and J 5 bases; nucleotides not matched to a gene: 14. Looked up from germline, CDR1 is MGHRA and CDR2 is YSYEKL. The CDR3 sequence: CASSHDLGEGRGDTQYF. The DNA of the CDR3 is TGCGCCAGCAGCCATGATCTGGGGGAGGGCCGTGGAGATACGCAGTATTTT.

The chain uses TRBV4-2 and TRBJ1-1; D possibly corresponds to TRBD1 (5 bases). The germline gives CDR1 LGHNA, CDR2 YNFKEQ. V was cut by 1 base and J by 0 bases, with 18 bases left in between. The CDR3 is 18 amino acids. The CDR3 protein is CASSQVYQGHFMNTEAFF. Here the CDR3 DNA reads TGTGCCAGCAGCCAAGTGTATCAGGGCCACTTCATGAACACTGAAGCTTTCTTT.

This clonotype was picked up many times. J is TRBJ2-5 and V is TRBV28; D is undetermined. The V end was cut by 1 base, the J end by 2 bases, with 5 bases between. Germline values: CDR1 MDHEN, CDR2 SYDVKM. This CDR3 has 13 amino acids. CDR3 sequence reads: CASSLSLQETQYF. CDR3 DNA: TGTGCCAGCAGTTTATCATTGCAAGAGACCCAGTACTTC.

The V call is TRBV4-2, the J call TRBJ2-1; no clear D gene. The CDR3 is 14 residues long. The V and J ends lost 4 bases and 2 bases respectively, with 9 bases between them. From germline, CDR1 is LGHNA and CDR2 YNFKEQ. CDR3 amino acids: CASSPWRPYNEQFF. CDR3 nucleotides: TGTGCCAGCAGCCCCTGGCGCCCCTACAATGAGCAGTTCTTC.

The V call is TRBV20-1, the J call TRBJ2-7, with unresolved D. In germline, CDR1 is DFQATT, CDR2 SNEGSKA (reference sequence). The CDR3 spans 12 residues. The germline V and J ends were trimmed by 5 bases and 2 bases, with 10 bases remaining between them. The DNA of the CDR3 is TGCAGTGCTTTGGCCCGGACCTACGAGCAGTACTTC. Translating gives CSALARTYEQYF.

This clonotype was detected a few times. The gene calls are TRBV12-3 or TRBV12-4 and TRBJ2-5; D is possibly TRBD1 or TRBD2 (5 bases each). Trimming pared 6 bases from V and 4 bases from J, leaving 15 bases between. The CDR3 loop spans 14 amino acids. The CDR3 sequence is CASRRTGTGETQYF. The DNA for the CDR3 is TGTGCCAGCAGGAGAACCGGGACGGGAGAGACCCAGTACTTC.

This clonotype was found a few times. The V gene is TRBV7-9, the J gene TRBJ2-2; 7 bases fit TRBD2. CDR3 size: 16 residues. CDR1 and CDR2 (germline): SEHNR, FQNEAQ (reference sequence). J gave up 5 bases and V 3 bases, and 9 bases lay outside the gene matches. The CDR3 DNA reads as TGTGCCAGCAGCTTGGGTACCGGCGGGAGAACCGGGGAGCTGTTTTTT. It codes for CASSLGTGGRTGELFF.

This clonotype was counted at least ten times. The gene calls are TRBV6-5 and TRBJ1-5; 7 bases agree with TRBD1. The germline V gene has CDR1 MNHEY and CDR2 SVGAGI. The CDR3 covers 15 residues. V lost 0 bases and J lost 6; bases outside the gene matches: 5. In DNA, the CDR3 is TGTGCCAGCAGTTACTCGACAGGGATGGGTCAGCCCCAGCATTTT. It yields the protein CASSYSTGMGQPQHF.

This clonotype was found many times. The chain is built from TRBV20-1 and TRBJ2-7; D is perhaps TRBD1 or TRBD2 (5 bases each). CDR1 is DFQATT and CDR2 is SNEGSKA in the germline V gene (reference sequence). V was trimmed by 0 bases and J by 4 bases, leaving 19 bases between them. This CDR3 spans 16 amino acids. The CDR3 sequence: CSARDLEGHRSYEQYF. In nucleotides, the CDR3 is TGCAGTGCTAGAGATCTTGAGGGGCATCGATCATACGAGCAGTACTTC.

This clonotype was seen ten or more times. This chain's CDR3 is CSVEGIGVSYNEQFF. CDR3 nucleotide sequence: TGCAGCGTTGAAGGTATCGGGGTCTCCTACAATGAGCAGTTCTTC. The chain carries TRBV29-1 and TRBJ2-1, with D maybe TRBD2 (5 bases). CDR1 is SQVTM and CDR2 is ANQGSEA in the germline V gene. With 1 base removed from V and 0 bases from J, the gap between germline ends came to 10 bases. This CDR3 has 15 amino acids.